This T cell receptor beta chain was found in a study of T cell responses to AZD1222 COVID-19 vaccine. General study points: In a largely white British group with more females than males, clonal diversity was possibly underestimated. Repertoire sampling was restricted to post-peak T cell response timepoints.

Libraries were prepared by immunoSEQ multiplex PCR; TCRdb keeps only in-frame clonotypes and omits some of them. The sample has about 28,000 clones; more than 70% are singletons. Germline CDR1 is MNHNY and CDR2 is SVGAGI (reference sequence). The CDR3 totals 16 residues. Trimming at V came to 5 bases and at J to 2 bases, leaving 5 bases not matched to a gene. Note on this clone: Its specificity is not known.

The sequences come from peripheral blood, collected on day 0 of AZD1222 vaccination. The receptor's source is an adult in good health. The rearrangement links TRBV6-6 to TRBJ2-1; 11 nucleotides agree with TRBD2. This CDR3 reads CASSATSGEAYNEQFF. CDR3 coding DNA: TGTGCCAGCAGTGCGACTAGCGGGGAAGCCTACAATGAGCAGTTCTTC.